One and the same sample provided the 30 T cell receptor beta chains below, sequenced in a study of cytomegalovirus exposure and HLA in healthy donors. PCR was performed using 60 Vbeta and 13 Jbeta primers. Here immunoSEQ multiplex PCR was the method, and the copy in TCRdb shows in-frame clones only, minus some. This sample has 70,000 to 95,000 clones, with 70% to 90% found just once. Input material: PBMCs. These receptors were collected from a man aged 18 to 29 in good health and CMV-seronegative.

The J gene is TRBJ1-4, the V gene TRBV7-4, with D hard to call. The CDR3 runs to 14 residues. Germline V gives CDR1 SGHVT, CDR2 SQSDAQ. Trimming removed 2 bases from V and 4 bases from J, with 8 bases in between. The CDR3 loop is CASSLPGINEKLFF. The CDR3 DNA sequence: TGTGCCAGCAGCTTACCGGGGATTAATGAAAAACTGTTTTTT.

The V and J genes are TRBV19 and TRBJ2-3, with TRBD1 matching 8 bases. The length of the CDR3 is 17 residues. The trim removed 1 base at V and 2 bases at J, leaving 8 bases unmatched. The germline V gene has CDR1 LNHDA and CDR2 SQIVND (reference sequence). The CDR3 region has the DNA TGTGCCAGTAGTATAGTATTCGGGCAGGGGGCCACAGATACGCAGTATTTT. Protein product: CASSIVFGQGATDTQYF.

The chain couples TRBV6-1 to TRBJ1-5; weak D call: TRBD1 (6 bases). Germline-derived CDR1 and CDR2 are MNHNS and SASEGT. CDR3 size: 15 residues. Trimming left V 1 base short and J 6 bases short, with 13 bases between. CDR3 sequence: CASSEGAGGTQPQHF. In DNA form, the CDR3 reads TGTGCCAGCAGTGAAGGGGCGGGGGGCACTCAGCCCCAGCATTTT.

This sequence joins TRBV19 and TRBJ2-5; 9 bases match TRBD2. The CDR3 sequence is 15 residues long. Germline V gene lookup returns CDR1 LNHDA and CDR2 SQIVND (reference sequence). The V and J ends lost 9 bases and 5 bases, in that order; junction bases with no gene match: 13. For the CDR3, the DNA is TGTGCCAGCCAAGGGGTAGCGGGGGAATTCGAGACCCAGTACTTC. It specifies CASQGVAGEFETQYF.

This sequence joins TRBV2 and TRBJ1-4, with 7 bases fitting TRBD1. V lost 4 bases to trimming and J lost 7 bases; unmatched junction nucleotides: 6. The germline V gene has CDR1 SNHLY and CDR2 FYNNEI. This CDR3 comprises 14 residues. CDR3: CASSGRQGVEKLFF. The CDR3 bases are TGTGCCAGCAGTGGTAGACAGGGTGTTGAAAAACTGTTTTTT.

V gene TRBV14 combines with J gene TRBJ2-6; possibly TRBD2 for D (5 bases). Germline V lookup: CDR1 SGHDN, CDR2 FVKESK. This CDR3 is 17 amino acids long. V was shortened by 1 base and J by 0 bases, with 10 bases between the two germline ends. CDR3 DNA sequence: TGTGCCAGCAGCCAAGTAATAGCGATCTCTGGGGCCAACGTCCTGACTTTC. Translation gives CASSQVIAISGANVLTF.

This chain connects TRBV5-1 to TRBJ2-5; the match to TRBD1 covers 9 bases. The DNA end favors TRBJ2-7, so the J call may be wrong. This CDR3 has 14 residues. The germline gives CDR1 SGHRS, CDR2 YFSETQ. The CDR3 DNA reads TGCGCCAGCAGGTCGGACAGGGGTTACGGCGAGCAGTACTTC. It codes for CASRSDRGYGEQYF.

The chain combines TRBV9 with TRBJ1-2, with D perhaps TRBD1 (6 bases). Germline loops: CDR1 SGDLS, CDR2 YYNGEE. V lost 3 bases and J 6 bases, leaving 18 bases between the germline ends. This CDR3 region has 15 residues. Here the CDR3 DNA reads TGTGCCAGCAGCGCGGGAGGGGGACCGCTCGATGGCTACACCTTC. It encodes CASSAGGGPLDGYTF.

This clone is a singleton in its sample. This chain uses TRBV6-1 with TRBJ1-6; tentatively, D is TRBD1 (6 bases). Germline V gene lookup returns CDR1 MNHNS and CDR2 SASEGT. The CDR3 consists of 14 residues. V was shortened by 7 bases and J by 8 bases, with 15 bases between the two germline ends. The CDR3 is CASIKTGRDSPLHF. The CDR3 coding sequence is TGTGCCAGCATTAAAACAGGGAGGGATTCACCCCTCCACTTT.

The sample holds a few counts of this clone. V is TRBV7-8 and J is TRBJ1-5; tentatively, D is TRBD1 (6 bases). The ends were cut back, 3 bases at V and 0 bases at J, with 21 bases in the middle. The length of the CDR3 is 19 residues. CDR1 and CDR2 (germline): SGHVS, FQNEAQ. CDR3 protein: CASSFDRPKTFRSNQPQHF. Written as DNA, the CDR3 is TGTGCCAGCAGCTTTGACAGGCCCAAGACGTTTCGTAGCAATCAGCCCCAGCATTTT.

V gene TRBV9 combines with J gene TRBJ1-2; 7 bases align to TRBD1. CDR1 is SGDLS, CDR2 YYNGEE, per germline. The CDR3 runs to 15 residues. V shed 0 bases, J shed 8 bases, and the junction held 10 bases outside the gene matches. The CDR3 loop is CASSVAWGQGDGYTF. CDR3 DNA: TGTGCCAGCAGCGTAGCTTGGGGCCAGGGGGACGGCTACACCTTC.

The V call is TRBV19, the J call TRBJ2-7, with 11 positions matching TRBD1. There are 15 residues in the CDR3. The germline gives CDR1 LNHDA, CDR2 SQIVND (reference sequence). J gave up 0 bases and V 4 bases, and 2 bases lay outside the gene matches. Here the CDR3 reads CASSTGTGGSYEQYF. The CDR3 coding sequence is TGTGCCAGTAGTACCGGGACAGGGGGCTCCTACGAGCAGTACTTC.

V and J are TRBV28 and TRBJ1-4; D is undetermined. In germline, CDR1 is MDHEN, CDR2 SYDVKM. Deletions cut 10 bases from V and 0 bases from J, with 12 bases between. This CDR3 contains 14 residues. The CDR3 DNA reads TGTGCCACCAGGCGGGGAGCAACTAATGAAAAACTGTTTTTT. The encoded protein is CATRRGATNEKLFF.

The rearrangement uses TRBV19 and TRBJ1-6, with 7 bases fitting TRBD1. This CDR3 region has 13 residues. The germline V gene encodes CDR1 LNHDA and CDR2 SQIVND (reference sequence). V was clipped by 9 bases and J by 3 bases; unmatched bases: 2. The CDR3 loop is CASRQGYNSPLHF. The CDR3 DNA reads TGTGCCAGCAGACAGGGCTATAATTCACCCCTCCACTTT. The full variable domain, in which reference TRBV19 and TRBJ1-6 provide the parts outside the CDR3, is DGGITQSPKYLFRKEGQNVTLSCEQNLNHDAMYWYRQDPGQGLRLIYYSQIVNDFQKGDIAEGYSVSREKKESFPLTVTSAQKNPTAFYLCASRQGYNSPLHFGNGTRLTVT.

The V gene is TRBV4-1, the J gene TRBJ2-3, with TRBD2 matching over 9 bases. The CDR3 has 18 amino acids. Germline CDR1 MGHRA, CDR2 YSYEKL. With V trimmed by 0 bases and J by 6 bases, 13 bases remained unmatched. Here the CDR3 DNA reads TGCGCCAGCAGCCAAGACTCGACGCGGGGGGGCCTAACGGATACGCAGTATTTT. Translating gives CASSQDSTRGGLTDTQYF.

Concerning this clone: One end of the junction is discordant with germline, which a read error may explain. Distinct nucleotide sequences in the sample also encode this CDR3. This chain connects TRBV9 to TRBJ2-7, with TRBD2 matching 7 bases. The CDR3 has 15 amino acids. CDR1 and CDR2 from the germline V gene are SGDLS and YYNGEE. CDR3 sequence reads: CASSSWSGGNDEQYF. CDR3 DNA: TGTGCCAGCAGCTCATGGTCGGGGGGTAACGACGAACAGTACTTC.

The chain is built from TRBV19 and TRBJ1-5; D is undetermined. The CDR3 totals 14 residues. Germline V gives CDR1 LNHDA, CDR2 SQIVND (reference sequence). Trimming cost V 5 bases and J 0 bases, with 8 bases left between them. The CDR3 region is CASSFGSSNQPQHF. CDR3 nucleotide sequence: TGTGCCAGTAGTTTTGGGAGTAGCAATCAGCCCCAGCATTTT.

The gene calls are TRBV6-1 and TRBJ2-7, with D hard to call. Looked up from germline, CDR1 is MNHNS and CDR2 is SASEGT. The CDR3 totals 15 residues. Trimming removed 6 bases at V and 0 bases at J, with 15 bases between. The CDR3 DNA is TGTGCCAGCAGAGAAACGGCAGGCAGCTCCTACGAGCAGTACTTC. It translates to CASRETAGSSYEQYF.

The chain recombines TRBV5-4 with TRBJ2-4; 7 bases align to TRBD1. The V gene end was trimmed by 4 bases and the J gene end by 4 bases; junction bases not matched to a gene: 8. The CDR3 runs to 15 residues. Germline CDR1 reads SGHNT; CDR2 reads YYREEE (reference sequence). The CDR3 spells CASSPPGQRKNIQYF. The CDR3 DNA sequence: TGTGCCAGCAGCCCACCGGGACAGCGGAAAAACATTCAGTACTTC.

This clone was detected a few times. The V gene is TRBV18, the J gene TRBJ1-1, with 7 bases that match TRBD1. V trimming: 3 bases; J trimming: 4 bases; junction bases outside the gene matches: 11. CDR1 is KGHSH, CDR2 LQKENI, per germline. The CDR3 loop spans 16 amino acids. The CDR3 region is CASSPIGDRATTEAFF. The CDR3 nucleotides read TGTGCCAGCTCACCTATTGGCGACAGGGCCACCACTGAAGCTTTCTTT.

V gene TRBV10-1 combines with J gene TRBJ1-4, with TRBD1 matching 8 bases. CDR1 and CDR2 (germline): WNHNN, SYGVQD (reference sequence). V dropped 8 bases and J dropped 8; count of bases not matched to a gene: 10. This CDR3 is built from 14 residues. DNA for the CDR3: TGCGCCAGCTCCTCGGGACAGGAGGTAGAAAAACTGTTTTTT. This translates into CASSSGQEVEKLFF.

The chain links TRBV18 to TRBJ1-2; tentative D call: TRBD1 (6 bases). The CDR3 runs 14 residues. Germline lookup yields CDR1 KGHSH and CDR2 LQKENI. Trimming stripped 4 bases from V and 6 bases from J, with 15 bases between. Here the CDR3 DNA reads TGTGCCAGCTCACAAACCCATGGGGGCAATGGCTACACCTTC. It encodes CASSQTHGGNGYTF.

The genes are TRBV2 and TRBJ2-7, with D possibly TRBD1 on 6 matching bases. The CDR3 loop spans 13 amino acids. Trimming took 9 bases from V and 2 from J, leaving 14 bases between them. In germline, CDR1 is SNHLY, CDR2 FYNNEI. The CDR3, as DNA: TGTGCCAGACCCCGGGACAAGACCTACGAGCAGTACTTC. It yields the protein CARPRDKTYEQYF.

Here the CDR3 DNA reads TGCAGCGCCACGAACAGGTTCTTGACAGATACGCAGTATTTT. It encodes CSATNRFLTDTQYF. V gene TRBV29-1 combines with J gene TRBJ2-3; TRBD1 might be the D (5 bases). Germline V lookup: CDR1 SQVTM, CDR2 ANQGSEA. V gave up 7 bases and J gave up 3 bases, with 17 bases separating them. The CDR3 consists of 14 residues.

The rearrangement uses TRBV13 and TRBJ1-1; 7 nucleotides agree with TRBD1. This CDR3 region has 14 residues. After removal of 2 bases from V and 1 base from J, the junction contained 1 base not matched to a gene. The germline CDR1 and CDR2 sequences are PRHDT and FYEKMQ (reference sequence). CDR3 residues: CASSLRTGNTEAFF. The CDR3 DNA follows: TGTGCCAGCAGCTTACGGACAGGGAACACTGAAGCTTTCTTT. The complete variable domain, with remaining parts taken from reference TRBV13 and TRBJ1-1, reads AAGVIQSPRHLIKEKRETATLKCYPIPRHDTVYWYQQGPGQDPQFLISFYEKMQSDKGSIPDRFSAQQFSDYHSELNMSSLELGDSALYFCASSLRTGNTEAFFGQGTRLTVV.

The rearrangement links TRBV5-6 to TRBJ1-2; 9 positions agree with TRBD1. V dropped 5 bases and J dropped 4; count of bases not matched to a gene: 9. The CDR3 covers 15 residues. CDR1 is SGHDT, CDR2 YYEEEE, per germline. In DNA, the CDR3 is TGTGCCAGCAGGTGGGGACAGGGAAACTCCTATGGCTACACCTTC. This sequence encodes CASRWGQGNSYGYTF.

The chain links TRBV27 to TRBJ1-5; 7 bases match TRBD1. This CDR3 has 15 amino acids. J gave up 3 bases and V 1 base, and 3 bases lay outside the gene matches. Germline CDR1 reads MNHEY; CDR2 reads SMNVEV (reference sequence). The CDR3 DNA reads TGTGCCAGCAGTTTATTGGGACAGAACAATCAGCCCCAGCATTTT. Its protein is CASSLLGQNNQPQHF.

This clone was recorded a few times. This chain uses TRBV6-5 with TRBJ2-3, with 8 bases that match TRBD2. With 2 bases clipped from V and 0 bases from J, the junction kept 1 base outside the gene matches. The germline V gene encodes CDR1 MNHEY and CDR2 SVGAGI. CDR3 length: 15 residues. The CDR3 DNA follows: TGTGCCAGCAGTTACGCGGGGGGTAGCACAGATACGCAGTATTTT. Translation: CASSYAGGSTDTQYF.

This clone has only one observation. This chain joins TRBV28 and TRBJ2-7; D ambiguous. Trimming left V 1 base short and J 2 bases short, with 12 bases between. Germline lookup yields CDR1 MDHEN and CDR2 SYDVKM. CDR3 length: 15 amino acids. The CDR3 loop is CASSLSSDKTYEQYF. CDR3 DNA: TGTGCCAGCAGTTTATCCTCCGACAAAACCTACGAGCAGTACTTC.

The chain uses TRBV4-2 and TRBJ1-1; tentatively, D is TRBD1 (6 bases). CDR3 length: 14 residues. The germline CDR1 and CDR2 sequences are LGHNA and YNFKEQ. The V end lost 4 bases, the J end lost 1 base, and 10 bases lay between the germline ends. CDR3 DNA sequence: TGTGCCAGCAGCCCATGGGGGCGGAACACTGAAGCTTTCTTT. Encoded protein: CASSPWGRNTEAFF.